Following are 20 T cell receptor beta chains from one sample sequenced in a study of T cell clones after liver transplantation (dated by TCRdb to the late 2010s). Libraries were prepared through the immunoSEQ multiplex PCR assay. The source is immuneACCESS, and TCRdb retained only in-frame sequences with V and J called. Part of the clones is not carried over; for the studies checked, unresolved V genes explain less than half of this, and the remainder is unexplained. Within this sample are several hundred clones, with approximately 57% of them counted one time only. The top ten clonotypes cover 27% of the sample. Their specific antigens are unknown. Alloreactive TCRbeta sequences were defined by sequencing of proliferating CFSE-low cells from the MLR. Material for sequencing was CD4+ T cells from cultured PBMCs. The receptors here all came from a human patient who received a liver transplant. After a transplant, some T cells may be of graft donor origin.

As to this clone: Germline is not matched at one junction end, which may reflect a read error. As DNA, the CDR3 is TGTGTCAGCGGAAAGACAGGGAGAGGAAACACCATATATTTT. Protein: CVSGKTGRGNTIYF. The rearrangement joins TRBV2 to TRBJ1-3; TRBD1 matches at 7 bases. Germline V gene data show CDR1 as SNHLY and CDR2 as FYNNEI. The CDR3 runs 14 residues.

The chain joins TRBV7-2 to TRBJ1-2; tentative D call: TRBD1 (5 bases). This CDR3 is 13 amino acids long. Between the trimmed V and J ends, which lost 4 bases and 3 bases, there was a span of 9 bases. The V gene's germline CDR1 is SGHTA and CDR2 FQGNSA. The CDR3: CASSSDSHYGYTF. The CDR3 nucleotides are TGTGCCAGCAGCTCCGACAGTCACTATGGCTACACCTTC.

This sequence joins TRBV4-1 and TRBJ2-7; TRBD2 matches at 9 bases. V was clipped by 1 base and J by 3 bases; unmatched bases: 7. The CDR3 runs 16 residues. CDR1 is MGHRA and CDR2 is YSYEKL in the germline V gene. CDR3 region: CASSQGWASGDYEQYF. Written as DNA, the CDR3 is TGCGCCAGCAGCCAAGGGTGGGCTAGCGGGGACTACGAGCAGTACTTC.

The chain carries TRBV21-1 and TRBJ2-4. TRBV21-1 is classified as a pseudogene. The CDR3 is 17 amino acids. As DNA, the CDR3 is TGTGCCAGCAGTCCCCGAATAGCTACAGCAAGAAAAAACATTCAGTACTTC. Its protein is CASSPRIATARKNIQYF.

CDR3 sequence: CASRHQLAHIHHNSPLHF. CDR3 nucleotides: TGTGCCAGCAGGCATCAACTAGCTCACATACATCATAATTCACCCCTCCACTTT. The chain has TRBV21-1 and TRBJ1-6. TRBV21-1 is noted as a pseudogene. This CDR3 has 18 amino acids.

The chain has TRBV29-1 and TRBJ1-1; no clear D gene. This CDR3 is built from 13 residues. V was trimmed by 3 bases and J by 1 base, leaving 9 bases between them. Germline values: CDR1 SQVTM, CDR2 ANQGSEA. The CDR3 region is CSVDSVQNTEAFF. The CDR3 bases are TGCAGCGTTGATAGTGTCCAGAACACTGAAGCTTTCTTT.

This clone was recorded a few times. The chain has TRBV7-7 and TRBJ2-3, with D maybe TRBD2 (7 bases). The ends were cut back, 0 bases at V and 4 bases at J, with 11 bases in the middle. CDR3 length: 15 residues. Germline V gives CDR1 SSHAT, CDR2 FNYEAQ (reference sequence). CDR3 DNA sequence: TGTGCCAGCAGCTTAGCGGGGGGGCCCTCAGATACGCAGTATTTT. Protein sequence: CASSLAGGPSDTQYF.

The V gene is TRBV6-5, the J gene TRBJ1-6; weak D call: TRBD1 (5 bases). Trimming left V 2 bases short and J 5 bases short, with 7 bases between. Germline V gene sequence: CDR1 MNHEY, CDR2 SVGAGI. This CDR3 is 14 amino acids long. CDR3 sequence (DNA): TGTGCCAGCAGTTACGACAGCAATAATTCACCCCTCCACTTT. Translated: CASSYDSNNSPLHF.

The chain has TRBV7-8 and TRBJ2-1, with D uncertain. The germline V gene has CDR1 SGHVS and CDR2 FQNEAQ. The ends were cut back, 0 bases at V and 1 base at J, with 13 bases in the middle. The CDR3 consists of 17 residues. DNA for the CDR3: TGTGCCAGCAGCTTAGCCCAACGGATACGTTCCTACAATGAGCAGTTCTTC. The encoded protein is CASSLAQRIRSYNEQFF.

The chain couples TRBV7-2 to TRBJ1-3; D gene unclear. This CDR3 region has 16 residues. The germline gives CDR1 SGHTA, CDR2 FQGNSA. V lost 2 bases and J lost 0, with 11 bases in between. CDR3 residues: CASSLKSNPSGNTIYF. The CDR3 nucleotides read TGTGCCAGCAGCTTAAAGTCGAACCCCTCTGGAAACACCATATATTTT.

This clone showed up just a few times. The V gene is TRBV7-2, the J gene TRBJ1-1; TRBD1 might be the D (6 bases). The V and J ends lost 3 bases and 2 bases respectively, with 10 bases between them. The CDR3 is made up of 14 amino acids. CDR1 is SGHTA, CDR2 FQGNSA, per germline. This CDR3 is CASSFQGSNTEAFF. CDR3 nucleotides: TGTGCCAGCAGCTTCCAGGGGTCAAACACTGAAGCTTTCTTT. Using reference TRBV7-2 and TRBJ1-1 for the parts outside the CDR3, the full variable domain is GAGVSQSPSNKVTEKGKDVELRCDPISGHTALYWYRQSLGQGLEFLIYFQGNSAPDKSGLPSDRFSAERTGGSVSTLTIQRTQQEDSAVYLCASSFQGSNTEAFFGQGTRLTVV.

This clone was seen a handful of times. The chain joins TRBV7-9 to TRBJ2-1; 9 nucleotides align to TRBD1. This CDR3 is built from 14 residues. After removal of 5 bases from V and 8 bases from J, the junction contained 7 bases not matched to a gene. From germline, CDR1 is SEHNR and CDR2 FQNEAQ (reference sequence). In DNA form, the CDR3 reads TGTGCCAGCAGCCCCCGACAGGGGGTTCATGAGCAGTTCTTC. This gives the protein CASSPRQGVHEQFF.

The chain employs TRBV19 and TRBJ1-6; a possible D gene is TRBD1 (6 bases). The germline CDR1 and CDR2 sequences are LNHDA and SQIVND (reference sequence). Trimming removed 2 bases at V and 6 bases at J, with 8 bases between. The CDR3 loop spans 14 amino acids. The DNA of the CDR3 is TGTGCCAGTAGTATAACAGGGACTAATTCACCCCTCCACTTT. Translating it yields CASSITGTNSPLHF.

In regard to this clone: One end of the junction varies from germline; a read error may be responsible. The rearrangement joins TRBV5-1 to TRBJ2-3; TRBD1 is a possible D gene (6 bases). This CDR3 has 14 residues. The germline V gene has CDR1 SGHRS and CDR2 YFSETQ. The CDR3 sequence: CASSLSVEGQRVNF. For the CDR3, the DNA is TGCGCCAGCAGCTTGAGTGTCGAAGGACAGAGGGTGAATTTT.

V gene TRBV30 combines with J gene TRBJ1-6; D possibly corresponds to TRBD1 (6 bases). V lost 2 bases to trimming and J lost 5 bases, with 16 bases between them. The CDR3 loop spans 16 amino acids. Germline CDR1 and CDR2: GTSNPN and SVGIG (reference sequence). The DNA of the CDR3 is TGTGCCTGGAGTACCAGGGGTTTATGGAATAATTCACCCCTCCACTTT. Translating gives CAWSTRGLWNNSPLHF.

The rearrangement uses TRBV6-5 and TRBJ1-2, with TRBD1 matching 12 bases. Germline values: CDR1 MNHEY, CDR2 SVGAGI. The CDR3 covers 14 residues. V dropped 6 bases and J dropped 8; count of bases not matched to a gene: 7. The CDR3 is CASRRGQGAMGYTF. CDR3 DNA sequence: TGTGCCAGCAGAAGGGGACAGGGGGCTATGGGCTACACCTTC.

The J gene is TRBJ2-5, the V gene TRBV19; D is tentatively TRBD1 or TRBD2 (7 bases each). Trimming removed 2 bases from V and 5 bases from J, with 15 bases in between. CDR3 length: 15 residues. Germline assignment: CDR1 LNHDA and CDR2 SQIVND (reference sequence). CDR3 sequence: CASSIRAQGGETQYF. The CDR3 DNA follows: TGTGCCAGTAGTATAAGGGCGCAGGGGGGGGAGACCCAGTACTTC.

This clone was detected only a few times. The genes are TRBV6-4 and TRBJ2-6; D is unresolved. V was cut by 5 bases and J by 5 bases, with 19 bases left in between. Per the germline V gene, CDR1 is MRHNA and CDR2 is SNTAGT. CDR3 length: 17 residues. In nucleotides, the CDR3 is TGTGCCAGCAGTCTGCACTCACGACAAAGTCGGGCCAACGTCCTGACTTTC. Protein: CASSLHSRQSRANVLTF.

The gene calls are TRBV28 and TRBJ2-1, with TRBD1 as a possible D gene (6 bases). Trimming stripped 4 bases from V and 8 bases from J, with 18 bases between. The CDR3 loop spans 15 amino acids. Per germline, CDR1 MDHEN and CDR2 SYDVKM. The CDR3 DNA sequence: TGTGCCAGCAGTTCCCCAGGGGCCCCCGAGGATGAGCAGTTCTTC. Translated: CASSSPGAPEDEQFF. Full variable domain (outside the CDR3, taken from reference TRBV28 and TRBJ2-1): DVKVTQSSRYLVKRTGEKVFLECVQDMDHENMFWYRQDPGLGLRLIYFSYDVKMKEKGDIPEGYSVSREKKERFSLILESASTNQTSMYLCASSSPGAPEDEQFFGPGTRLTVL.

DNA of the CDR3: TGTGCCAGCAGCTCGGACAGGGGCGAGCAGTACTTC. It encodes CASSSDRGEQYF. The chain combines TRBV7-9 with TRBJ2-7, with TRBD1 matching 9 bases. The germline V gene has CDR1 SEHNR and CDR2 FQNEAQ (reference sequence). V was clipped by 4 bases and J by 6 bases; unmatched bases: 1. The CDR3 has 12 residues.